This TCR beta chain was sequenced during a study of T cells in tuberculosis. TCRdb's copy holds only in-frame clones and misses some; the assay was immunoSEQ multiplex PCR. The sample yields about 59,000 clones, 80% to 85% seen once. Sorting used thawed, overnight-rested PBMC stained with anti-CD3, a viability dye and GMM-loaded CD1B tetramer. CD1B tetramers were loaded with Rhodococcus equi-derived C32 glucose monomycolate. The source material was CD1b-GMM tetramer-negative cells sorted from PBMCs. The clonotype was recovered from an adult woman with latent tuberculosis.

The CDR3 bases are TGCAGTGGGCAGATCCAAGAGACCCAGTACTTC. It codes for CSGQIQETQYF. J is TRBJ2-5 and V is TRBV20-1; D gene ambiguous. Trimming took 7 bases from V and 1 from J, leaving 7 bases between them. The CDR3 has 11 residues. CDR1 and CDR2 from the germline V gene are DFQATT and SNEGSKA (reference sequence).